This entry lists 11 T cell receptor beta chains sequenced from one sample in a study of CD8 T cells in Susac syndrome. RNA was extracted with the RNeasy kit, and a quantity of about 0.45 to 1 ug was reverse transcribed using random hexamers. TCRdb recomputed calls from the immunoSEQ multiplex PCR reads with MiXCR, one row per CDR3 protein. The table has 150,000 to 200,000 distinct CDR3 sequences, roughly 95% seen once; the top ten hold under 0.095%. The sequenced sample consisted of CD4+ T cells from PBMCs. The receptors originated from a human donor with multiple sclerosis.

This chain joins TRBV7-9 and TRBJ2-1, with TRBD2 matching over 7 bases. The CDR3 extends over 15 amino acids. The V gene end was trimmed by 3 bases and the J gene end by 3 bases; junction bases not matched to a gene: 5. CDR1 SEHNR and CDR2 FQNEAQ come from the germline V gene (reference sequence). In DNA form, the CDR3 reads TGTGCCAGCAGCTTGGGTGCGGGGGTCTACAATGAGCAGTTCTTC. It encodes CASSLGAGVYNEQFF.

This sequence joins TRBV29-1 and TRBJ1-2; D is possibly TRBD1 (5 bases). Germline CDR1 reads SQVTM; CDR2 reads ANQGSEA. This CDR3 has 13 amino acids. V lost 4 bases and J 4 bases, leaving 13 bases between the germline ends. CDR3 region: CSVVRGFGYGYTF. CDR3 nucleotides: TGCAGCGTTGTAAGGGGCTTCGGCTATGGCTACACCTTC.

This chain links TRBV12-3 or TRBV12-4 with TRBJ1-3; a possible D gene is TRBD1 (5 bases). Deletions cut 6 bases from V and 0 bases from J, with 9 bases between. CDR3 length: 14 amino acids. The CDR3 DNA is TGTGCCAGCAGCCCGACAGTCTCTGGAAACACCATATATTTT. Its translation: CASSPTVSGNTIYF.

This clonotype was found a few times. CDR3 region: CSARRGTGELFF. CDR3 bases: TGCAGTGCTAGACGTGGCACCGGGGAGCTGTTTTTT. The chain uses TRBV20-1 and TRBJ2-2; D ambiguous. CDR1 and CDR2 from the germline V gene are DFQATT and SNEGSKA (reference sequence). Trimming removed 2 bases from V and 4 bases from J, with 5 bases in between. This CDR3 has 12 amino acids.

The chain combines TRBV7-9 with TRBJ1-6; D gene unclear. V was shortened by 4 bases and J by 8 bases, with 9 bases between the two germline ends. CDR1 and CDR2 (germline): SEHNR, FQNEAQ (reference sequence). There are 13 residues in the CDR3. In DNA, the CDR3 is TGTGCCAGCAGCTCTATTGATGATTCACCCCTCCACTTT. It specifies CASSSIDDSPLHF.

The chain carries TRBV27 and TRBJ2-3; TRBD2 matches 15 bases. The germline CDR1 and CDR2 sequences are MNHEY and SMNVEV (reference sequence). The CDR3 is made up of 20 amino acids. V gave up 2 bases and J gave up 0 bases; unmatched junction bases: 9. DNA of the CDR3: TGTGCCAGCAGTTTACGGACCGGGACTAGCGGGGGGACTAGCACAGATACGCAGTATTTT. Its translation is CASSLRTGTSGGTSTDTQYF.

This clonotype appeared a few times. The chain has TRBV12-3 or TRBV12-4 and TRBJ2-7; D is unclear. The V end was cut by 5 bases, the J end by 3 bases, with 11 bases between. CDR3 length: 13 amino acids. DNA for the CDR3: TGTGCCAGCAGTCTCGGACGGAGCTACGAGCAGTACTTC. Residues: CASSLGRSYEQYF.

V and J are TRBV25-1 and TRBJ1-2, with D hard to call. Germline CDR1 MGHDK, CDR2 SYGVNS. There are 16 residues in the CDR3. V lost 0 bases and J lost 1, with 12 bases in between. The CDR3 region has the DNA TGTGCCAGCAGTGAATACGGATCACAGTTTAACTATGGCTACACCTTC. It codes for CASSEYGSQFNYGYTF.

The DNA of the CDR3 is TGTGCCAGCAGCTTACGGGACAGGGGATACAATGAGCAGTTCTTC. Amino acid sequence: CASSLRDRGYNEQFF. This sequence joins TRBV7-9 and TRBJ2-1; 10 bases fit TRBD1. The V gene end was trimmed by 2 bases and the J gene end by 4 bases; junction bases not matched to a gene: 2. The CDR3 length is 15 residues. The germline CDR1 and CDR2 sequences are SEHNR and FQNEAQ (reference sequence). The full variable domain, in which reference TRBV7-9 and TRBJ2-1 provide the parts outside the CDR3, is DTGVSQNPRHKITKRGQNVTFRCDPISEHNRLYWYRQTLGQGPEFLTYFQNEAQLEKSRLLSDRFSAERPKGSFSTLEIQRTEQGDSAMYLCASSLRDRGYNEQFFGPGTRLTVL.

V usage is TRBV7-2 and J usage is TRBJ2-3; D possibly corresponds to TRBD2 (5 bases). The CDR3 spans 16 residues. Germline loops: CDR1 SGHTA, CDR2 FQGNSA. The V and J ends lost 1 base and 2 bases respectively, with 13 bases between them. CDR3 in amino acids: CASSLGPSGSTDTQYF. CDR3 in DNA: TGTGCCAGCAGCTTAGGTCCCAGCGGCTCCACAGATACGCAGTATTTT.

CDR3 in DNA: TGTGCCAGCTCACCAATATCCCCGGGACAGGTCACAGATACGCAGTATTTT. It codes for CASSPISPGQVTDTQYF. The V and J genes are TRBV18 and TRBJ2-3; 8 bases match TRBD1. The CDR3 loop spans 17 amino acids. Germline V gene sequence: CDR1 KGHSH, CDR2 LQKENI. J was trimmed by 2 bases and V by 2 bases; bases with no gene match: 9.